The 9 T cell receptor beta chains below all came from one sample that was sequenced in a study of cytomegalovirus exposure and HLA in healthy donors. The PCR was carried out with 60 Vbeta primers and 13 Jbeta primers. Method: immunoSEQ multiplex PCR; TCRdb's copy keeps in-frame clones and lacks some. The table lists under 300,000 clones, about 80% of them singletons, with roughly 7.4% in the top ten. Sequenced material: PBMCs. The origin of the receptors is a woman in her sixties or seventies in good health and CMV-seropositive.

The chain couples TRBV6-5 to TRBJ2-3; perhaps TRBD1 as D (6 bases). The germline V and J ends were trimmed by 2 bases and 4 bases, with 13 bases remaining between them. The CDR3 is 15 amino acids. The germline V gene has CDR1 MNHEY and CDR2 SVGAGI. This CDR3 is CASSYDRKRADTQYF. In nucleotides, the CDR3 is TGTGCCAGCAGTTACGACAGGAAGCGCGCAGATACGCAGTATTTT.

This clone was counted a few times. The junction departs from the called germline gene at one end, perhaps through a read error. This chain joins TRBV4-1 and TRBJ1-3, with D unresolved. CDR1 MGHRA and CDR2 YSYEKL come from the germline V gene. This CDR3 comprises 10 residues. CDR3 amino acids: CASSRLSRPF. The CDR3 bases are TGCGCCAGCAGCCGCCTAAGTCGCCCTTTT.

The rearrangement joins TRBV5-1 to TRBJ2-5; 10 bases fit TRBD2. The CDR3 is 18 amino acids. Germline lookup yields CDR1 SGHRS and CDR2 YFSETQ. V shed 3 bases, J shed 5 bases, and the junction held 16 bases outside the gene matches. The CDR3 DNA follows: TGCGCCAGCAGCTCCCAAATTCGGACTAGCGGAGGGTGGGAGACCCAGTACTTC. Translating it yields CASSSQIRTSGGWETQYF.

The gene calls are TRBV20-1 and TRBJ2-1; D unclear. Trimming left V 5 bases short and J 9 bases short, with 8 bases between. In germline, CDR1 is DFQATT, CDR2 SNEGSKA (reference sequence). The CDR3 contains 10 residues. CDR3 coding DNA: TGCAGTGCTCTAGAGGTTGAGCAGTTCTTC. It codes for CSALEVEQFF.

V usage is TRBV19 and J usage is TRBJ2-5, with 7 nucleotides matching TRBD2. CDR1 and CDR2 (germline): LNHDA, SQIVND (reference sequence). The CDR3 sequence is 15 residues long. The V segment lost 1 base and the J segment 0 bases; nucleotides outside the gene matches: 2. The CDR3 region is CASSIASGYQETQYF. The CDR3 region has the DNA TGTGCCAGTAGTATAGCTAGCGGATACCAAGAGACCCAGTACTTC.

In its sample, this clone was seen a few times. The chain links TRBV14 to TRBJ2-3, with a possible D match to TRBD1 (5 bases). The CDR3 contains 15 residues. The germline V gene has CDR1 SGHDN and CDR2 FVKESK. The V and J ends lost 0 bases and 2 bases respectively, with 9 bases between them. CDR3 coding DNA: TGTGCCAGCAGCCAAGATTGGGGCTACACAGATACGCAGTATTTT. Its protein product is CASSQDWGYTDTQYF.

The chain recombines TRBV5-1 with TRBJ2-2; no firm D call. This CDR3 has 13 residues. CDR1 and CDR2 (germline): SGHRS, YFSETQ. Deletions cut 2 bases from V and 5 bases from J, with 7 bases between. CDR3 amino acids: CASSFSSTGELFF. The DNA of the CDR3 is TGCGCCAGCAGCTTTAGCAGTACCGGGGAGCTGTTTTTT.

The gene calls are TRBV19 and TRBJ2-5, with 8 bases matching TRBD2. V shed 3 bases, J shed 4 bases, and the junction held 7 bases outside the gene matches. CDR1 is LNHDA, CDR2 SQIVND, per germline (reference sequence). This CDR3 comprises 15 residues. The CDR3 is CASSIPGRGGETQYF. CDR3 in DNA: TGTGCCAGTAGTATCCCCGGACGGGGGGGAGAGACCCAGTACTTC.

The chain combines TRBV7-8 with TRBJ2-5; 14 positions match TRBD2. CDR1 and CDR2 from the germline V gene are SGHVS and FQNEAQ. The CDR3 has 16 amino acids. V shed 5 bases and J 5 bases; nucleotides not matched to a gene: 7. The CDR3, as DNA: TGTGCCAGCAGCCCCAGGACTAGCGGGGGGCGGGAGACCCAGTACTTC. Its translation is CASSPRTSGGRETQYF.